These 2 T cell receptor beta chains came from one sample sequenced in a study of shared clonotypes between healthy human individuals. The protocol was immunoSEQ multiplex PCR, while the TCRdb copy is restricted to in-frame clones and leaves out a portion. The sample contains around 610,000 clones, 90% to 97% of which appear only once. Selected positively for CCR7 and CD45RO-negative, naive CD8 cells excluded terminally differentiated effector memory CD45RA+ cells. The sequenced material came from naive CD8+ T cells sorted from blood. The receptors shown here come from a woman aged 30 to 39 in good health.

This sequence joins TRBV29-1 and TRBJ2-7; D is perhaps TRBD2 (5 bases). This CDR3 region has 13 residues. Per the germline V gene, CDR1 is SQVTM and CDR2 is ANQGSEA. V was trimmed by 1 base and J by 5 bases, leaving 12 bases between them. CDR3 loop: CSVEGLIPHEQYF. The CDR3 nucleotides are TGCAGCGTTGAAGGACTAATCCCCCACGAGCAGTACTTC.

Notes on this clone: The identical CDR3 is also encoded by other nucleotide sequences in the sample. The V gene is TRBV11-2, the J gene TRBJ2-7; D is ambiguous. CDR3 size: 13 residues. Germline V gene sequence: CDR1 SGHAT, CDR2 FQNNGV. Trimming took off 2 bases at V and 2 bases at J, with 7 bases between the two ends. The CDR3 DNA reads as TGTGCCAGCAGCTTAAATTCTGCCTACGAGCAGTACTTC. It translates to CASSLNSAYEQYF.